The rows below give T cell receptor beta chains drawn from one sample of a study of cytomegalovirus exposure and HLA in healthy donors. TCRdb's table, derived via immunoSEQ multiplex PCR, lists solely in-frame clones and lacks some. The sample lists some 180,000 clones, 77% seen once, with approximately 3.7% in the top ten. The material sequenced was PBMCs. Receptor source: a woman aged 55-75 years in good health and CMV-seropositive. Both conserved end residues are part of each CDR3. D genes are given only for firm matches. Size tells how often a clone was seen (once, few, many) or the class of an expanded clone, and some rows leave it out.

V	size	D	J	CDR3	DNA
TRBV27	.	TRBD1	TRBJ2-3	CASSLFSRGHTDTQYF	TGTGCCAGCAGTTTATTTTCCAGGGGGCACACAGATACGCAGTATTTT
TRBV6-5	.	TRBD2	TRBJ2-5	CASSSLTSGQETQYF	TGTGCCAGCAGCTCTCTCACTAGCGGTCAAGAGACCCAGTACTTC
TRBV9	.	.	TRBJ1-1	CASSVSGGTEAFF	TGTGCCAGCAGCGTGTCCGGAGGCACTGAAGCTTTCTTT
TRBV11-2	.	.	TRBJ2-7	CASSPGQAYEQYF	TGTGCCAGCAGCCCGGGACAAGCCTACGAGCAGTACTTC
TRBV28	.	.	TRBJ2-1	CATPLGRRWRGKFF	TGTGCCACACCTCTGGGACGGCGGTGGCGGGGCAAATTCTTC
TRBV6-5	.	TRBD1	TRBJ1-1	CASRPTGAMNTEAFF	TGTGCCAGCCGACCCACAGGGGCGATGAACACTGAAGCTTTCTTT
TRBV2	.	.	TRBJ2-7	CASSEARRSSYEQYF	TGTGCCAGCAGTGAAGCGCGTAGGAGCTCCTACGAGCAGTACTTC
TRBV5-1	few	TRBD2	TRBJ2-1	CASRLAGGYEQFF	TGCGCCAGCAGGCTAGCGGGAGGCTATGAGCAGTTCTTC
TRBV28	.	TRBD1	TRBJ2-1	CASRPDSRDRRYNEQFF	TGTGCCAGCAGGCCTGACTCCCGGGACAGGAGATACAATGAGCAGTTCTTC
TRBV7-3	once	.	TRBJ2-1	CASSTILTDLNPEQFF	TGTGCCAGCAGCACCATACTGACAGACCTGAATCCCGAGCAGTTCTTC
TRBV30	.	.	TRBJ2-3	CAWSVRLAGRDTQYF	TGTGCCTGGAGTGTAAGGCTGGCAGGGAGGGATACGCAGTATTTT
TRBV7-3	.	TRBD2	TRBJ2-5	CASSLTAPGAGGMRQETQYF	TGTGCCAGCAGCTTAACGGCCCCCGGAGCGGGGGGGATGAGGCAAGAGACCCAGTACTTC
TRBV27	.	.	TRBJ1-1	CASSPGVGGPEAFF	TGTGCCAGCAGTCCCGGCGTGGGGGGACCCGAAGCTTTCTTT
TRBV5-6	.	.	TRBJ1-2	CASSSAVRNYGGYTF	TGTGCCAGCAGCTCGGCGGTCCGGAACTACGGTGGCTACACCTTC
TRBV5-1	few	.	TRBJ2-3	CASSWGGSLRDTQYF	TGCGCCAGCAGCTGGGGGGGCAGCCTGAGAGATACGCAGTATTTT
TRBV28	.	TRBD1	TRBJ2-7	CASRGTGAYEQYF	TGTGCCAGCAGGGGGACAGGGGCCTACGAGCAGTACTTC
TRBV18	.	.	TRBJ2-3	CASSPPSGTDTQYF	TGTGCCAGCTCACCACCGTCGGGCACAGATACGCAGTATTTT
TRBV11-2	.	.	TRBJ2-5	CASSLGVRETQYF	TGTGCCAGCAGCCTAGGCGTGCGGGAGACCCAGTACTTC
TRBV7-2	.	.	TRBJ1-3	CASSLAAGSGNTIYF	TGTGCCAGCAGCTTAGCGGCCGGGTCTGGAAACACCATATATTTT
TRBV27	.	.	TRBJ2-7	CASSLGRAKYEQYF	TGTGCCAGCAGTCTCGGCAGGGCGAAATACGAGCAGTACTTC
TRBV30	.	TRBD1	TRBJ1-2	CAWRGGQGAVRVGYTF	TGTGCCTGGAGAGGCGGGCAGGGGGCGGTCCGAGTGGGCTACACCTTC
TRBV29-1	.	TRBD1	TRBJ2-5	CSTSDRNQETQYF	TGCAGCACTTCGGACAGGAACCAAGAGACCCAGTACTTC
TRBV11-1	.	.	TRBJ2-7	CASSSDSYEQYF	TGTGCCAGCAGCTCCGACAGCTACGAGCAGTACTTC
TRBV28	.	.	TRBJ1-6	CASSSSSGRAAPLHF	TGTGCCAGCAGTTCCTCTTCGGGGAGGGCCGCGCCCCTCCACTTT
TRBV19	.	TRBD1	TRBJ1-6	CASNRGQGTSPLHF	TGTGCCAGTAACCGTGGACAGGGGACTTCACCCCTCCACTTT
TRBV19	.	.	TRBJ2-7	CASSERYPYEQYF	TGTGCCAGTTCGGAGCGATACCCCTACGAGCAGTACTTC
TRBV5-6	few	.	TRBJ2-1	CASSLTFNEQFF	TGTGCCAGCAGCTTGACTTTTAATGAGCAGTTCTTC
TRBV20-1	.	TRBD2	TRBJ2-5	CSATSGGGYF	TGCAGTGCTACTAGCGGGGGGGGATACTTC
TRBV19	.	TRBD1	TRBJ1-1	CASTRQPGQGGTEAFF	TGTGCCAGTACCCGTCAACCGGGACAGGGAGGGACTGAAGCTTTCTTT
TRBV19	.	TRBD2	TRBJ2-1	CASSLRTSGGAILPEQFF	TGTGCCAGTAGTTTACGGACTAGCGGGGGGGCCATCCTCCCGGAGCAGTTCTTC
TRBV9	.	.	TRBJ2-2	CASSVGLAATNTGELFF	TGTGCCAGCAGCGTAGGACTGGCAGCGACGAACACCGGGGAGCTGTTTTTT
TRBV7-2	few	.	TRBJ2-2	CASSFGTGELFF	TGTGCCAGCAGCTTCGGGACCGGGGAGCTGTTTTTT
TRBV27	.	TRBD2	TRBJ2-1	CASSLMGLAGGEQFF	TGTGCCAGCAGTCTCATGGGACTAGCGGGGGGTGAGCAGTTCTTC
TRBV15	.	.	TRBJ2-6	CATSSDRQARFNGLTF	TGTGCCACCAGCAGCGATCGACAGGCCCGTTTCAACGGCCTGACTTTC
TRBV7-9	.	TRBD1	TRBJ2-7	CASSTPGQGPFSYEQYF	TGTGCCAGCAGCACCCCTGGACAGGGGCCTTTTTCATACGAGCAGTACTTC
TRBV10-3	.	TRBD1	TRBJ1-1	CAISELPGQGALRTEAFF	TGTGCCATCAGTGAGTTACCGGGACAGGGGGCTTTGAGAACTGAAGCTTTCTTT
TRBV11-2	.	TRBD2	TRBJ2-5	CASSATGTRETQYF	TGTGCCAGCAGCGCAACCGGGACTAGAGAGACCCAGTACTTC
TRBV7-2	.	.	TRBJ1-2	CASSSFDGYTF	TGTGCCAGCAGCTCGTTTGATGGCTACACCTTC
TRBV2	few	TRBD1	TRBJ1-5	CASSEEGTGNQPQHF	TGTGCCAGCAGTGAAGAGGGGACAGGGAATCAGCCCCAGCATTTT
TRBV5-8	.	.	TRBJ2-6	CASSLEGTGANGLTF	TGTGCCAGCAGCTTGGAAGGGACTGGGGCCAACGGCCTGACTTTC
TRBV30	.	.	TRBJ1-3	CAWSAPRPGRAGNTIYF	TGTGCCTGGAGTGCCCCTCGCCCGGGAAGGGCTGGAAACACCATATATTTT
TRBV28	.	.	TRBJ2-7	CASSLGRESYEQYF	TGTGCCAGCAGTTTGGGGCGGGAATCCTACGAGCAGTACTTC
TRBV30	few	TRBD1	TRBJ1-5	CAWSFIGQGWQPQHF	TGTGCCTGGAGTTTCATAGGACAGGGGTGGCAGCCCCAGCATTTT
TRBV7-9	.	.	TRBJ2-6	CPVGGSGANVLTF	TGTCCAGTAGGGGGTTCTGGGGCCAACGTCCTGACTTTC
TRBV5-1	.	.	TRBJ1-2	CASSFNAGAYGYTF	TGCGCCAGCAGCTTCAATGCGGGCGCCTATGGCTACACCTTC
TRBV7-2	.	.	TRBJ1-3	CASSPMGTSGNTIYF	TGTGCCAGCAGCCCGATGGGCACCTCTGGAAACACCATATATTTT
TRBV29-1	.	TRBD2	TRBJ2-1	CSVKMIAGGHNEQFF	TGCAGCGTGAAAATGATAGCGGGAGGGCACAATGAGCAGTTCTTC
TRBV21-1	.	.	TRBJ2-5	CASSNKLEETQYF	TGTGCCAGCAGCAATAAACTAGAAGAGACCCAGTACTTC